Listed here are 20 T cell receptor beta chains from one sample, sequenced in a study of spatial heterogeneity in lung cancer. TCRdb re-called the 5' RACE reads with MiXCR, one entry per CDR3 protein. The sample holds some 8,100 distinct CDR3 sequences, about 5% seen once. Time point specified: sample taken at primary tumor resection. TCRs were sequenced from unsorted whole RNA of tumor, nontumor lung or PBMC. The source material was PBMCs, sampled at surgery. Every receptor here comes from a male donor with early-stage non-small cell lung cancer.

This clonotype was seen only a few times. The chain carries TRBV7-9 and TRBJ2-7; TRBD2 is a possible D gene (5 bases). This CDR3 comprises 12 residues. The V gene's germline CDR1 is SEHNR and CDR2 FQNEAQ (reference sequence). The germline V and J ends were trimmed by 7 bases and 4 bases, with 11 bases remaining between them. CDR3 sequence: CASTPGVYEQYF. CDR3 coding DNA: TGTGCCAGCACCCCCGGGGTGTACGAGCAGTACTTC.

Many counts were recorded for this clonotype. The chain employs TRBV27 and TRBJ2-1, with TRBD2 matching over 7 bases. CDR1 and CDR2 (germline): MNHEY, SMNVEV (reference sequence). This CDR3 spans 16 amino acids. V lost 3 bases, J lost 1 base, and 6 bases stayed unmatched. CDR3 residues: CASSLSAGVSYNEQFF. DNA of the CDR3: TGTGCCAGCAGTTTGTCCGCGGGAGTGTCCTACAATGAGCAGTTCTTC.

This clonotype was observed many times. This CDR3 is CASSLGLAGADTQYF. The CDR3 region has the DNA TGCGCCAGCAGCCTCGGACTAGCGGGAGCAGATACGCAGTATTTT. The chain combines TRBV4-3 with TRBJ2-3, with TRBD2 matching over 13 bases. CDR1 and CDR2 (germline): LGHNA, YSLEER. This CDR3 contains 15 residues. Trimming at V came to 4 bases and at J to 4 bases, leaving 2 bases not matched to a gene.

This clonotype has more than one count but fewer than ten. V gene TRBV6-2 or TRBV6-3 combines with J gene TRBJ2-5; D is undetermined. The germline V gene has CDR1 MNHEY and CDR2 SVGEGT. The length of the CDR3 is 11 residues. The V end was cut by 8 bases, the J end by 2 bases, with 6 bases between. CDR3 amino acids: CASCRQETQYF. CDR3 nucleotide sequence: TGTGCCAGCTGCAGACAAGAGACCCAGTACTTC.

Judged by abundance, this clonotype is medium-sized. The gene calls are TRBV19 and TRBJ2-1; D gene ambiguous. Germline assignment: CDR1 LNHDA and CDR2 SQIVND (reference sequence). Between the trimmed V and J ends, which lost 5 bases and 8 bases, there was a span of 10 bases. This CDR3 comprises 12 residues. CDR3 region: CASSWTGHEQFF. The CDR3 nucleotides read TGTGCCAGTAGTTGGACCGGGCATGAGCAGTTCTTC.

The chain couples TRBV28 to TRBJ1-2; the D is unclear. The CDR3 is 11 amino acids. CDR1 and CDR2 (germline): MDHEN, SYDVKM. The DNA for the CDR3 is TGTGTCGCTCAACAAAACTATGGCTACACCTTC. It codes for CVAQQNYGYTF.

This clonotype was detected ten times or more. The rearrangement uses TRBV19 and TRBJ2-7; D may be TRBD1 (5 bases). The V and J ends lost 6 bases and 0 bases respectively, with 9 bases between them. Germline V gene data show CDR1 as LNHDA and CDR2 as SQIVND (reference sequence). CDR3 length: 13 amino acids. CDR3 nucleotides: TGTGCCAGTAGGACTCAGGGCTCCTACGAGCAGTACTTC. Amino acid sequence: CASRTQGSYEQYF.

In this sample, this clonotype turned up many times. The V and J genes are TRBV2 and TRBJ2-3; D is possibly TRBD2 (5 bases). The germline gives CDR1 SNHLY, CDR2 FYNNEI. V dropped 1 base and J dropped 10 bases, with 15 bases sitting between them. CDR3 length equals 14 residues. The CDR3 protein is CASSEGVRAPSQYF. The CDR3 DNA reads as TGTGCCAGCAGTGAAGGGGTGCGGGCCCCCTCGCAGTATTTT.

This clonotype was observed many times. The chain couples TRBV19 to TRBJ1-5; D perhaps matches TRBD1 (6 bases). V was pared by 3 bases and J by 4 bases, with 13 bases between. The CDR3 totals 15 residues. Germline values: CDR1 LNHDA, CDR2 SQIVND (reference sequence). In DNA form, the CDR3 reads TGTGCCAGTAGTATTGGACAGATTCGAAATCAGCCCCAGCATTTT. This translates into CASSIGQIRNQPQHF.

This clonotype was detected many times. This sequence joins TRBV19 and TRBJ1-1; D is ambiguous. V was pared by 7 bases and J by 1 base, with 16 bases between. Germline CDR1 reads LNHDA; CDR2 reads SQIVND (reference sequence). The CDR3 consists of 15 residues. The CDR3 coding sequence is TGTGCCAGTAAGGCCAGGCGGGCCCAGAACACTGAAGCTTTCTTT. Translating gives CASKARRAQNTEAFF.

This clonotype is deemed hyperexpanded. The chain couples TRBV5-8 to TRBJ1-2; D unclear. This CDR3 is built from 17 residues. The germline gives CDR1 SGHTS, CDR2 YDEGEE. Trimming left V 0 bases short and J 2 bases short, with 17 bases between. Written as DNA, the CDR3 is TGTGCCAGCAGCTTGGTTGGCAGGAGTCGAGGAAACTATGGCTACACCTTC. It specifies CASSLVGRSRGNYGYTF.

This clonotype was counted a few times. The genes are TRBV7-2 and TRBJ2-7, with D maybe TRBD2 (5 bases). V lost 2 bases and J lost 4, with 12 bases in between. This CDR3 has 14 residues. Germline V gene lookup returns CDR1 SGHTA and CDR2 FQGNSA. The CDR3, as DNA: TGTGCCAGCAGCTTAAACGGCGGACTGTACGAGCAGTACTTC. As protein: CASSLNGGLYEQYF.

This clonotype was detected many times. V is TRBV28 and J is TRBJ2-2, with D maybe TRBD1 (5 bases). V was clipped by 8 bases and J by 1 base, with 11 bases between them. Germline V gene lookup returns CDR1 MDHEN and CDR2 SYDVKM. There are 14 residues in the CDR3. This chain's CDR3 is CASLGQRNTGELFF. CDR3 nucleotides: TGTGCCAGCCTGGGGCAGAGGAACACCGGGGAGCTGTTTTTT. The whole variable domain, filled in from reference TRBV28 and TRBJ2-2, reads DVKVTQSSRYLVKRTGEKVFLECVQDMDHENMFWYRQDPGLGLRLIYFSYDVKMKEKGDIPEGYSVSREKKERFSLILESASTNQTSMYLCASLGQRNTGELFFGEGSRLTVL.

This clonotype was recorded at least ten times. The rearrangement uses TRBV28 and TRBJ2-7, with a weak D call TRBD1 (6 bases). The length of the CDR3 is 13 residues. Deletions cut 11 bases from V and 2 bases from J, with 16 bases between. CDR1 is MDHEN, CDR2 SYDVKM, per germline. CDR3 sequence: CASVATGPYEQYF. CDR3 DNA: TGTGCCTCAGTAGCAACAGGGCCCTACGAGCAGTACTTC.

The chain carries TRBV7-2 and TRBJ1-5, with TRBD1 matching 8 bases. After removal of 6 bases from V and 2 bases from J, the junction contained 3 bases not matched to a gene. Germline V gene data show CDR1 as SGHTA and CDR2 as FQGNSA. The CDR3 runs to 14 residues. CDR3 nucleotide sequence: TGTGCCAGCAGTCTGACAGGGGGCAATCAGCCCCAGCATTTT. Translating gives CASSLTGGNQPQHF.

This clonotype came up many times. CDR3 region: CASKDRGQPQHF. The DNA of the CDR3 is TGTGCCAGCAAGGACAGGGGTCAGCCCCAGCATTTT. The chain recombines TRBV6-2 or TRBV6-3 with TRBJ1-5; 9 bases map to TRBD1. The J segment lost 6 bases and the V segment lost 7 bases, leaving 1 base of the junction unmatched. The CDR3 is made up of 12 amino acids. CDR1 and CDR2 (germline): MNHEY, SVGEGT.

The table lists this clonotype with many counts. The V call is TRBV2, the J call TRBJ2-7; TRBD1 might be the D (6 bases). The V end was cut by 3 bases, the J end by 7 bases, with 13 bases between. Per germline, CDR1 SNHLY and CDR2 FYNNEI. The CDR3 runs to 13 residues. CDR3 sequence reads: CASSETQGWEQYF. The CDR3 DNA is TGTGCCAGCAGTGAGACACAGGGATGGGAGCAGTACTTC.

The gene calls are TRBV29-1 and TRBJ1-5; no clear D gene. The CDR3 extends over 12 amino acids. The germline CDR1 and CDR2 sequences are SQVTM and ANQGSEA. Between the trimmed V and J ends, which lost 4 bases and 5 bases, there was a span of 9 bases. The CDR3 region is CSVALGDQPQHF. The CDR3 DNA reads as TGCAGCGTTGCTCTGGGCGATCAGCCCCAGCATTTT.

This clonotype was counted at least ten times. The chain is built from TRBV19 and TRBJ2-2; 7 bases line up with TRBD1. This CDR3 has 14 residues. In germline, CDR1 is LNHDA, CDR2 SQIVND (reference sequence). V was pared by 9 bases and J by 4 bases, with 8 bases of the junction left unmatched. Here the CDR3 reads CASKDRAPTGELFF. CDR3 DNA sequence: TGTGCCAGCAAAGACAGGGCGCCCACCGGGGAGCTGTTTTTT. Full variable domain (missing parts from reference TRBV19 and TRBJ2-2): DGGITQSPKYLFRKEGQNVTLSCEQNLNHDAMYWYRQDPGQGLRLIYYSQIVNDFQKGDIAEGYSVSREKKESFPLTVTSAQKNPTAFYLCASKDRAPTGELFFGEGSRLTVL.

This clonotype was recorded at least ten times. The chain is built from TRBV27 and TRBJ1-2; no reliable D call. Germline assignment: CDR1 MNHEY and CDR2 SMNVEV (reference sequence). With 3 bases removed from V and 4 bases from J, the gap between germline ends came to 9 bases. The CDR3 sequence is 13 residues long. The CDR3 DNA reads TGTGCCAGCAGTTTTAGGGCAGGCTATGGCTACACCTTC. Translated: CASSFRAGYGYTF.